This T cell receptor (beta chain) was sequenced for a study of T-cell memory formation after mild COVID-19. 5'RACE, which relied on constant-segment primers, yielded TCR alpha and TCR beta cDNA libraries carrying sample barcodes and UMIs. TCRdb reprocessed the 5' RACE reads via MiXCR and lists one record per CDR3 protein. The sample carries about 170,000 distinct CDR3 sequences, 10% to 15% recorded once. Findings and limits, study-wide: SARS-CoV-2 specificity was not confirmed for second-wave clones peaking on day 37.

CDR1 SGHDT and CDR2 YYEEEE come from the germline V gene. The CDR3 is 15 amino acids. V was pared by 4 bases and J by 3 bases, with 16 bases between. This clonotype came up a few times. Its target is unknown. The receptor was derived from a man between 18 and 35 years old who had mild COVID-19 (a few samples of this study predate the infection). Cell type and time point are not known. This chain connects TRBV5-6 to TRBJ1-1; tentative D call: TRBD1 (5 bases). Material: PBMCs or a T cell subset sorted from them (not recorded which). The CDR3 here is CASSRFRDGDTEAFF. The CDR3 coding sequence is TGTGCCAGCAGCCGATTCCGGGACGGCGACACTGAAGCTTTCTTT.